The TCR beta chain under discussion was sequenced for a study of cytomegalovirus exposure and HLA in healthy donors. General observations from the study: Researchers had no immune exposure information except CMV serostatus available.

In germline, CDR1 is ENHRY, CDR2 SYGVKD. The V segment lost 6 bases and the J segment 0 bases; nucleotides outside the gene matches: 5. This CDR3 region has 14 residues. PCR amplification relied on 60 Vbeta primers (plus 13 Jbeta primers). Source study methods: Unique TCR beta chains numbered around 80 million in a later analysis, with around 12 million shared. Measured with immunoSEQ multiplex PCR; TCRdb has only the in-frame clones, and not every one. V, J and clone size are taken as reported in that table, and D and trimming were inferred from the DNA itself. The profile shows about 140,000 clones, roughly 90% of them singletons. This clone appeared a few times. What it binds is unknown. There were likely unrecorded immune exposures, though donors were nominally healthy when sampled.

The chain couples TRBV10-3 to TRBJ2-7; TRBD2 agrees at 7 bases. The sequencing sample was made of PBMCs. The TCR comes from a woman aged 40 to 50 in good health and CMV-seronegative. CDR3 in amino acids: CAISRGGSSYEQYF. The CDR3 coding sequence is TGTGCCATCAGCCGTGGCGGGAGCTCCTACGAGCAGTACTTC.